This T cell receptor (beta chain) was recovered during a study of blood T cell repertoires in COVID-19. Study context: Sample material is recorded as cDNA or gDNA derived from T cells, B-cell-depleted T cells, or PBMCs.

In the source study's methods: Nucleated cell number was recorded as an estimate derived from reference gene primer amplification. Clones were sequenced by immunoSEQ multiplex PCR, and TCRdb holds only the in-frame ones, with some missing. V and J calls plus clone size are reproduced from that table; the DNA served to infer D and trimming. The table lists 220,000 or so clones, around 89% of them singletons. J gave up 3 bases and V 8 bases, and 13 bases lay outside the gene matches. This CDR3 is built from 16 residues. The germline gives CDR1 MGHRA, CDR2 YSYEKL. The clonotype originates from a man aged 25 to 40 who had been exposed to COVID-19. The rearrangement joins TRBV4-1 to TRBJ2-4, with 7 nucleotides matching TRBD2. The specimen sequenced was PBMCs or T cells enriched from blood (not recorded which). The CDR3 loop reads CASRGGIGTVKNIQYF. CDR3 nucleotide sequence: TGCGCCAGCCGCGGGGGAATAGGTACGGTCAAAAACATTCAGTACTTC.